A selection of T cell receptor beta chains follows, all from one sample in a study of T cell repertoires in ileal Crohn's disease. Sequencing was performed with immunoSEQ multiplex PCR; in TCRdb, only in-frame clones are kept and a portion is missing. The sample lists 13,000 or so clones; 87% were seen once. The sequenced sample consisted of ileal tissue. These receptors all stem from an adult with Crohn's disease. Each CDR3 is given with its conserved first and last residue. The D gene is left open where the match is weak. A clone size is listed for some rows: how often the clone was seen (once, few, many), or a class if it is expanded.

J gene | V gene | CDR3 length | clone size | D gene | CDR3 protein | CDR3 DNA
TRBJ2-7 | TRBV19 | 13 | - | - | CASSMGSSYEQYF | TGTGCCAGTAGTATGGGCAGCTCCTACGAGCAGTACTTC
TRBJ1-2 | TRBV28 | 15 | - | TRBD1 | CASSLLRGTGHGYTF | TGTGCCAGCAGCCTCCTACGAGGGACAGGTCATGGCTACACCTTC
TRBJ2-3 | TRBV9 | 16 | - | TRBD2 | CASSNPGLARADTQYF | TGTGCCAGCAGCAACCCGGGACTAGCGAGGGCAGATACGCAGTATTTT
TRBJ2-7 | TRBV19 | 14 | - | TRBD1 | CASSKGQGASEQYF | TGTGCCAGTAGTAAGGGACAGGGGGCGAGTGAGCAGTACTTC
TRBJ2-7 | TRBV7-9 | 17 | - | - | CASSPTSPGLTSYEQYF | TGTGCCAGCAGCCCTACGAGTCCAGGACTTACTTCCTACGAGCAGTACTTC
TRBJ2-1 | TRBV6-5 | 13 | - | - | CASSYAGNNEQFF | TGTGCCAGCAGTTACGCAGGTAACAATGAGCAGTTCTTC
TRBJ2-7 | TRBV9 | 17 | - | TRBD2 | CASSVSTGGPELYEQYF | TGTGCCAGCAGCGTCTCAACGGGGGGACCCGAACTCTACGAGCAGTACTTC
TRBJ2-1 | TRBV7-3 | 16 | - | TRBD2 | CASSSKAGNSYNEQFF | TGTGCCAGCAGCTCTAAAGCGGGGAACTCCTACAATGAGCAGTTCTTC
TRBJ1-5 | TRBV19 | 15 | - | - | CASSILPTNRAAQHF | TGTGCCAGTAGTATTCTTCCGACAAACAGGGCGGCCCAGCATTTT
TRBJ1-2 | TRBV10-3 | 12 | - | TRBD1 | CAISGDSYGYTF | TGTGCCATCAGCGGGGACAGCTATGGCTACACCTTC
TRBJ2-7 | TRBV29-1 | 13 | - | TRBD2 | CSVESSGGREQYF | TGCAGCGTTGAGTCTAGCGGGGGGAGGGAGCAGTACTTC
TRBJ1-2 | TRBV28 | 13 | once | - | CASRRENRHGYTF | TGTGCCAGCCGGAGGGAGAACCGGCATGGCTACACCTTC
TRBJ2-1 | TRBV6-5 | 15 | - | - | CASKLNFRSYNEQFF | TGTGCCAGTAAGCTTAATTTTCGGTCCTACAATGAGCAGTTCTTC
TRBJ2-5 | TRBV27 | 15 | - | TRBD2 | CASSFSGRGIETQYF | TGTGCCAGCAGTTTTAGCGGGAGGGGGATAGAGACCCAGTACTTC
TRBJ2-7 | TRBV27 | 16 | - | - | CASSLRGGTWTYEQYF | TGTGCCAGCAGTTTAAGAGGCGGGACTTGGACCTACGAGCAGTACTTC
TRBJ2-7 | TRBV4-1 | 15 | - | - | CASSQPTAGTYEQYF | TGCGCCAGCAGCCAACCCACTGCCGGGACTTACGAGCAGTACTTC
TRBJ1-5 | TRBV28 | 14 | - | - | CASVGPVGVQPQHF | TGTGCCAGCGTCGGGCCAGTAGGGGTTCAGCCCCAGCATTTT
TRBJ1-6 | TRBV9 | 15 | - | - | CASSVEGDYNSPLHF | TGTGCCAGCAGCGTAGAGGGGGACTATAATTCACCCCTCCACTTT
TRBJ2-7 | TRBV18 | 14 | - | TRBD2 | CASSRLAASYEQYF | TGTGCCAGCTCACGACTAGCGGCCTCCTACGAGCAGTACTTC
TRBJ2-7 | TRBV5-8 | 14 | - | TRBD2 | CASSFGGRSHEQYF | TGTGCCAGCAGCTTTGGCGGGAGGTCCCACGAGCAGTACTTC
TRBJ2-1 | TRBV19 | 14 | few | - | CASSRQVAYNEQFF | TGTGCCAGTAGTAGACAGGTCGCCTACAATGAGCAGTTCTTC
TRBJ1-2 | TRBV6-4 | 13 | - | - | CASSSQGGYGYTF | TGTGCCAGCAGTAGCCAGGGAGGCTATGGCTACACCTTC
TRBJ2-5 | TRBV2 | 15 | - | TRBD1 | CASRLGQGDAETQYF | TGTGCCAGCAGGCTGGGACAGGGGGATGCGGAGACCCAGTACTTC